The 5 T cell receptor beta chains below come from one sample, sequenced in a study of Graves' ophthalmopathy and Graves' hyperthyroidism. TCR beta CDR3 amplification used RNA transcripts. HTBI primers served in a first-round RT-PCR, which a second-round multiplex PCR followed. TCRdb reprocessed the multiplex PCR reads with MiXCR, giving one entry per CDR3 protein. The sample shows some 150,000 distinct CDR3 sequences, around two fifths of them seen only once. Material for sequencing was peripheral blood. Every receptor here comes from a man aged 30-40 years with Graves' ophthalmopathy.

The chain couples TRBV5-1 to TRBJ2-7, with 7 bases that match TRBD1. Germline V gene sequence: CDR1 SGHRS, CDR2 YFSETQ. Losses at the gene ends were 2 bases for V and 1 base for J; bases not matched to a gene: 3. The CDR3 totals 14 residues. CDR3: CASSLDRASYEQYF. In nucleotides, the CDR3 is TGCGCCAGCAGCTTAGACAGGGCTTCCTACGAGCAGTACTTC.

The gene calls are TRBV5-1 and TRBJ1-5; D is undetermined. Germline V gives CDR1 SGHRS, CDR2 YFSETQ. CDR3 length: 15 residues. V dropped 1 base and J dropped 4 bases, with 12 bases sitting between them. The CDR3: CASSLTADPNQPQHF. The CDR3, as DNA: TGCGCCAGCAGCTTGACGGCAGACCCTAATCAGCCCCAGCATTTT. Based on the CDR3 plus reference TRBV5-1 and TRBJ1-5, the full variable domain is KAGVTQTPRYLIKTRGQQVTLSCSPISGHRSVSWYQQTPGQGLQFLFEYFSETQRNKGNFPGRFSGRQFSNSRSEMNVSTLELGDSALYLCASSLTADPNQPQHFGDGTRLSIL.

This sequence joins TRBV6-1 and TRBJ1-2, with 7 nucleotides matching TRBD1. V gave up 6 bases and J gave up 3 bases; unmatched junction bases: 4. CDR1 and CDR2 from the germline V gene are MNHNS and SASEGT. This CDR3 spans 13 amino acids. In DNA, the CDR3 is TGTGCCAGCAGCATCGGGACAGACTATGGCTACACCTTC. Its translation: CASSIGTDYGYTF.

The chain combines TRBV7-2 with TRBJ1-2; tentatively, D is TRBD1 (6 bases). In germline, CDR1 is SGHTA, CDR2 FQGNSA. Trimming removed 5 bases at V and 6 bases at J, with 13 bases between. The CDR3 consists of 13 residues. The CDR3 here is CASSRQDTNGYTF. The CDR3 DNA reads TGTGCCAGCAGCCGACAGGACACCAATGGCTACACCTTC.

This clonotype was detected many times. V is TRBV18 and J is TRBJ2-7; TRBD1 matches 8 bases. Germline CDR1 is KGHSH and CDR2 is LQKENI. This CDR3 spans 13 amino acids. Losses at the gene ends were 9 bases for V and 6 bases for J; bases not matched to a gene: 10. The CDR3: CASSPDRVIEQYF. The CDR3 nucleotides read TGTGCCAGTTCGCCGGACAGGGTCATCGAGCAGTACTTC.